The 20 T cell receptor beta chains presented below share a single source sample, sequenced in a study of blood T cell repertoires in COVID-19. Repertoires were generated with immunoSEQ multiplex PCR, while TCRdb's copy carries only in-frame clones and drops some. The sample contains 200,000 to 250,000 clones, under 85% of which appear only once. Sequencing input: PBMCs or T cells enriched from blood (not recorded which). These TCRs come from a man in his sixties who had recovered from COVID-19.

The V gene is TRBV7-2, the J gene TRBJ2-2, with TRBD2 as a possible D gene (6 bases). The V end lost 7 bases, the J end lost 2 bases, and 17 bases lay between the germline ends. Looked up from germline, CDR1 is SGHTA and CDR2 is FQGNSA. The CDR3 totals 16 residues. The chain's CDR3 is CASTLVAGTNTGELFF. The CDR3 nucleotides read TGTGCCAGCACCCTAGTGGCGGGGACCAACACCGGGGAGCTGTTTTTT. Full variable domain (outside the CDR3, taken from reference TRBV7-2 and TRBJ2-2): GAGVSQSPSNKVTEKGKDVELRCDPISGHTALYWYRQSLGQGLEFLIYFQGNSAPDKSGLPSDRFSAERTGGSVSTLTIQRTQQEDSAVYLCASTLVAGTNTGELFFGEGSRLTVL.

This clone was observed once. CDR3 bases: TGTGCCAGCAGCTTATCGGGGGAAGCTTTCTTT. Its translation: CASSLSGEAFF. The V call is TRBV11-2, the J call TRBJ1-1; no clear D gene. The CDR3 loop spans 11 amino acids. The germline gives CDR1 SGHAT, CDR2 FQNNGV. V shed 2 bases and J shed 8 bases, with 6 bases lying between them.

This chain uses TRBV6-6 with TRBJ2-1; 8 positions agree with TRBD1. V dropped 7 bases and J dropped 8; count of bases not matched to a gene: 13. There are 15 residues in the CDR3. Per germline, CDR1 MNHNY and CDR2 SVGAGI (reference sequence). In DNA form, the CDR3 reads TGTGCCAGCACCCCGGGACAGGCGCCCTGGGATGAGCAGTTCTTC. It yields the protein CASTPGQAPWDEQFF.

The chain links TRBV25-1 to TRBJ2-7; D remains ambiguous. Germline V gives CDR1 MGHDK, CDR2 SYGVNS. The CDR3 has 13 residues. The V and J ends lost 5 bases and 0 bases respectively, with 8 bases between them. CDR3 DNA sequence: TGTGCCAGCAGTTCGCACGGCTCCTACGAGCAGTACTTC. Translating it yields CASSSHGSYEQYF.

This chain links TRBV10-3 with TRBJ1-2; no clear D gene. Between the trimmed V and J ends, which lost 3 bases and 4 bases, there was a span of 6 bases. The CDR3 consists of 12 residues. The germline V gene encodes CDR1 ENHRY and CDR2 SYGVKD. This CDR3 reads CAISEAGYGYTF. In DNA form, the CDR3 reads TGTGCCATCAGTGAAGCGGGCTATGGCTACACCTTC.

The CDR3 DNA follows: TGTGCCAGTAGTACCCGGGACAGGGTCAACTCACCCCTCCACTTT. The encoded protein is CASSTRDRVNSPLHF. The chain uses TRBV19 and TRBJ1-6, with 9 bases fitting TRBD1. CDR1 LNHDA and CDR2 SQIVND come from the germline V gene (reference sequence). The junction had 8 bases not matched to a gene; V was cut back by 4 bases and J by 10 bases. The length of the CDR3 is 15 residues.

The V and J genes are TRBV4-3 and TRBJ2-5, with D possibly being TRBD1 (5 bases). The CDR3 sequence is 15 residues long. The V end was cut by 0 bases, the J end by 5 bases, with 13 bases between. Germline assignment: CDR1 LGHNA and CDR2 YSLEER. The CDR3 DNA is TGCGCCAGCAGCCAAGAAAGTCAGGGTTACGAGACCCAGTACTTC. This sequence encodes CASSQESQGYETQYF.

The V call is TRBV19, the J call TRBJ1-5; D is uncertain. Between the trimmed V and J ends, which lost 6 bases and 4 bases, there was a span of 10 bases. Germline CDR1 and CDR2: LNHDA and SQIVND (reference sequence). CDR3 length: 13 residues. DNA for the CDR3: TGTGCCAGTAGAGACAATTTGAATCAGCCCCAGCATTTT. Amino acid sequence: CASRDNLNQPQHF.

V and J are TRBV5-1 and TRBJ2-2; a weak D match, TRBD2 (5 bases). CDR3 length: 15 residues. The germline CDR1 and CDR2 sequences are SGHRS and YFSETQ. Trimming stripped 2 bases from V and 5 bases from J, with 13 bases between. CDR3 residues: CASSLQSGWTGELFF. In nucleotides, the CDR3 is TGCGCCAGCAGCTTACAGTCGGGGTGGACCGGGGAGCTGTTTTTT.

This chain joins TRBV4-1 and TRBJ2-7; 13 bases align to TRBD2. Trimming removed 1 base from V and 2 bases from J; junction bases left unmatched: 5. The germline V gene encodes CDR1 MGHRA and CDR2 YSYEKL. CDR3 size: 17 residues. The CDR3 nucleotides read TGCGCCAGCAGCCAAGGACTAGCGGGGGGTACTCCCTACGAGCAGTACTTC. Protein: CASSQGLAGGTPYEQYF.

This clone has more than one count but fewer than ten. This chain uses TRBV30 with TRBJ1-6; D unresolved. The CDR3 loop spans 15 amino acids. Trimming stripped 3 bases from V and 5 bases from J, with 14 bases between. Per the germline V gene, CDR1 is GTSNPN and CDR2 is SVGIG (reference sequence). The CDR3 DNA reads TGTGCCTGGAGCCAATGGGAGAATAATAATTCACCCCTCCACTTT. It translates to CAWSQWENNNSPLHF.

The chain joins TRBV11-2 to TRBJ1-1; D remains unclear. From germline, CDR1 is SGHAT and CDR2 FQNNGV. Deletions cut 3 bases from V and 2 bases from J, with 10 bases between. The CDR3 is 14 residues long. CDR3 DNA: TGTGCCAGCAGCTTTCTTCCGGGAAACACTGAAGCTTTCTTT. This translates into CASSFLPGNTEAFF.

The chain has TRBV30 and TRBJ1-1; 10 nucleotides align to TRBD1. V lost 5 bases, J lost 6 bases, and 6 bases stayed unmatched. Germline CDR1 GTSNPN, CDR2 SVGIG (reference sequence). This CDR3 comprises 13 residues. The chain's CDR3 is CAWDRGLGSEAFF. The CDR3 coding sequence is TGTGCCTGGGACAGGGGGCTGGGGTCTGAAGCTTTCTTT. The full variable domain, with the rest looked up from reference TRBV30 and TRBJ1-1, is SQTIHQWPATLVQPVGSPLSLECTVEGTSNPNLYWYRQAAGRGLQLLFYSVGIGQISSEVPQNLSASRPQDRQFILSSKKLLLSDSGFYLCAWDRGLGSEAFFGQGTRLTVV.

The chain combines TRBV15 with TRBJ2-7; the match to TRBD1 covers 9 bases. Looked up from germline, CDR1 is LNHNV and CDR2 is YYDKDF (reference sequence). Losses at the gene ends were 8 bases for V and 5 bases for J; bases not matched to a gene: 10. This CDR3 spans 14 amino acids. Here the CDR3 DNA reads TGTGCCACCGAGAACGACAGGGGGTCCAACGAGCAGTACTTC. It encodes CATENDRGSNEQYF.

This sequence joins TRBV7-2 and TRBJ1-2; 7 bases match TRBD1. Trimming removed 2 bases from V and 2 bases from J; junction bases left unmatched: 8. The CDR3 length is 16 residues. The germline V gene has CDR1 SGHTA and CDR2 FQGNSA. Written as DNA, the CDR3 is TGTGCCAGCAGCTTACGGTTCCAGGGGGACAACTATGGCTACACCTTC. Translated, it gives CASSLRFQGDNYGYTF.

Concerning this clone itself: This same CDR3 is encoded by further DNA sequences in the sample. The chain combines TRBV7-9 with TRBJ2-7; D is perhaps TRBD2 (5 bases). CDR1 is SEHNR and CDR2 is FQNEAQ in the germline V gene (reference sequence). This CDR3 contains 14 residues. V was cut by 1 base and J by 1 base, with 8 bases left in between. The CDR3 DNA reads TGTGCCAGCAGCTTAGGCGGGCTTTCCTACGAGCAGTACTTC. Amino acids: CASSLGGLSYEQYF. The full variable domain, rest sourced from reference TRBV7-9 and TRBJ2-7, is DTGVSQNPRHKITKRGQNVTFRCDPISEHNRLYWYRQTLGQGPEFLTYFQNEAQLEKSRLLSDRFSAERPKGSFSTLEIQRTEQGDSAMYLCASSLGGLSYEQYFGPGTRLTVT.

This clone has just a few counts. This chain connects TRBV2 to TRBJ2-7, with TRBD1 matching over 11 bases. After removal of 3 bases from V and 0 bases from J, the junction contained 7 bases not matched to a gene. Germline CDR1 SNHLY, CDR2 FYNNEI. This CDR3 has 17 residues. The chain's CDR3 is CASSDPGGTGGSYEQYF. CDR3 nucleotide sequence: TGTGCCAGCAGTGACCCCGGAGGGACAGGGGGCTCCTACGAGCAGTACTTC.

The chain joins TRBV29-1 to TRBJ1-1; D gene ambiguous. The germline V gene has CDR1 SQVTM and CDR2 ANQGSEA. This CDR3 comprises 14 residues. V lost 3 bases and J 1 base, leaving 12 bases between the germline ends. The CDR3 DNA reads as TGCAGCGTTGACTCGAGGGTGGGGAACACTGAAGCTTTCTTT. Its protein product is CSVDSRVGNTEAFF.

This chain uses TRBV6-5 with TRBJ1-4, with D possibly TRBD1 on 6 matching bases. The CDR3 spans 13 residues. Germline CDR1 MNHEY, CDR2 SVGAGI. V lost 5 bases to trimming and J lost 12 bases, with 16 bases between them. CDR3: CASSQQGRGELFF. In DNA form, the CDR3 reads TGTGCCAGCAGTCAGCAGGGGCGTGGGGAACTGTTTTTT.

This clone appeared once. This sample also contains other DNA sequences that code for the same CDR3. The CDR3 nucleotides are TGTGCCAGCTCACCCAGGGGGAACACTGAAGCTTTCTTT. This codes for CASSPRGNTEAFF. The chain uses TRBV11-3 and TRBJ1-1; D possibly corresponds to TRBD1 (6 bases). Germline assignment: CDR1 SGHNT and CDR2 YENEEA. The CDR3 covers 13 residues. V gave up 8 bases and J gave up 1 base, with 11 bases separating them.